This entry features one TCR beta chain sequence. Its antigen remains unidentified. After removal of 5 bases from V and 8 bases from J, the junction contained 6 bases not matched to a gene. The CDR3 has 15 residues. Germline loops: CDR1 MDHEN, CDR2 SYDVKM. This entry is derived from a study of cytomegalovirus exposure and HLA in healthy donors. Primers included in the PCR were 60 Vbeta and 13 Jbeta primers. The repertoire was sequenced with immunoSEQ multiplex PCR; TCRdb's copy has only in-frame clones and lacks some. This sample has some 90,000 clones, with 65% to 85% found just once. Study-level findings and limits: A later analysis, which compared TCR beta chains of equal frequency, found the HLA-associated ones more clonally expanded. The study listed under 200 cytomegalovirus-associated TCR beta chains. Confirmation was obtained in vitro that three CMV-associated chains are specific for CMV antigens.

This clonotype was obtained from a female donor in good health and CMV-seropositive. The chain links TRBV28 to TRBJ2-1; TRBD2 matches 13 bases. Sequencing was done on a sample of PBMCs. CDR3 nucleotides: TGTGCCAGCAGTAAGACTAGCGGGGGGATGTATGAGCAGTTCTTC. Translation: CASSKTSGGMYEQFF.